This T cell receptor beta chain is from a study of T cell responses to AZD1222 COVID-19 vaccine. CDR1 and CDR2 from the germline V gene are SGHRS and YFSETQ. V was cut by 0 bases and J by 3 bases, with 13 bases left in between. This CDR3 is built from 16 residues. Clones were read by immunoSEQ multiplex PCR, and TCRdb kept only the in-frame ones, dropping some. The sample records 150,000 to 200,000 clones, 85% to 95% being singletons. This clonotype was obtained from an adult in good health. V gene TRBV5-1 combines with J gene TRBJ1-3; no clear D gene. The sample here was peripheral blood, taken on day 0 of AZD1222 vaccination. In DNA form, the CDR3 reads TGCGCCAGCAGCTTGGAGTCAGCTGGACGTGGAAACACCATATATTTT. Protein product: CASSLESAGRGNTIYF.